These 25 T cell receptor beta chains were sequenced from one sample in a study of long-term antiretroviral therapy in people with HIV (dated by TCRdb to the early 2020s). Sequencing of the TRB variable region was done with the immunoSEQ hsTCRB v3.0 assay at survey level resolution. The immuneACCESS repertoire file appears here via TCRdb, limited to in-frame rearrangements. These files lack a portion of the clones; in checked studies, under half of the deficit traces to unresolved V genes, and the cause of the others is not known. In this sample the table shows 35,000 or so clones, 94% of which occur a single time. 3.6% of the sample is in the top ten clones. The specimen comprised unsorted PBMCs, sampled 4.1 years after starting antiretroviral therapy. The receptor set was obtained from a woman between 50 and 59 years old with HIV.

This sequence joins TRBV29-1 and TRBJ2-6; D gene uncertain. V was clipped by 5 bases and J by 1 base, with 12 bases between them. Germline-derived CDR1 and CDR2 are SQVTM and ANQGSEA. The CDR3 is 15 residues long. CDR3 DNA sequence: TGCAGCGTTAACTCCCAACAATCTGGGGCCAACGTCCTGACTTTC. Translating it yields CSVNSQQSGANVLTF.

The chain has TRBV4-2 and TRBJ2-2; possible D gene TRBD2, 5 bases. The CDR3 has 18 amino acids. Germline CDR1 is LGHNA and CDR2 is YNFKEQ. V was trimmed by 5 bases and J by 6 bases, leaving 25 bases between them. CDR3 in DNA: TGTGCCAGCAGCGAATCATATCCGGGGAAGCCTCTTGCCGGGGAGCTGTTTTTT. Translated: CASSESYPGKPLAGELFF.

The chain joins TRBV9 to TRBJ2-1; 12 nucleotides agree with TRBD2. Trimming at V came to 3 bases and at J to 9 bases, leaving 7 bases not matched to a gene. The CDR3 is 15 amino acids. Germline CDR1 and CDR2: SGDLS and YYNGEE. In DNA form, the CDR3 reads TGTGCCAGCAGCGATGGGACTAGCGGGCGAAGTGAGCAGTTCTTC. Amino acids: CASSDGTSGRSEQFF.

In its sample, this clone was seen once. The J gene is TRBJ2-3, the V gene TRBV4-3; 7 bases are a match to TRBD2. Unmatched junction bases numbered 6, after V lost 0 bases and J lost 3 bases. Germline V gene lookup returns CDR1 LGHNA and CDR2 YSLEER. This CDR3 comprises 16 residues. In nucleotides, the CDR3 is TGCGCCAGCAGCCAAGAGATCGGGGAGGGGACAGATACGCAGTATTTT. Amino acid sequence: CASSQEIGEGTDTQYF.

V and J are TRBV4-2 and TRBJ2-2; D may be TRBD1 (6 bases). Germline V gives CDR1 LGHNA, CDR2 YNFKEQ. This CDR3 spans 16 amino acids. V gave up 1 base and J gave up 0 bases, with 9 bases separating them. This CDR3 reads CASSQGTASNTGELFF. CDR3 sequence (DNA): TGTGCCAGCAGCCAAGGGACAGCTTCGAACACCGGGGAGCTGTTTTTT.

The chain couples TRBV6-4 to TRBJ2-1; 8 positions agree with TRBD2. With 4 bases clipped from V and 6 bases from J, the junction kept 8 bases outside the gene matches. The CDR3 length is 15 residues. Germline assignment: CDR1 MRHNA and CDR2 SNTAGT. The CDR3 protein is CASSARGGEGNEQFF. The CDR3 coding sequence is TGTGCCAGCAGTGCCCGGGGGGGCGAGGGCAATGAGCAGTTCTTC.

The rearrangement uses TRBV18 and TRBJ1-2; perhaps TRBD1 as D (5 bases). V shed 6 bases and J shed 2 bases, with 13 bases lying between them. Germline V CDR1 and CDR2: KGHSH, LQKENI. The CDR3 covers 14 residues. The CDR3 region has the DNA TGTGCCAGCTCCCCAAATACAGGAAACTATGGCTACACCTTC. Translation: CASSPNTGNYGYTF.

This clone has a single count. The rearrangement joins TRBV18 to TRBJ2-7; weak D call: TRBD2 (5 bases). The CDR3 contains 14 residues. Trimming cost V 2 bases and J 1 base, with 9 bases left between them. Germline-derived CDR1 and CDR2 are KGHSH and LQKENI. CDR3 residues: CASSPAGESYEQYF. The CDR3 region has the DNA TGTGCCAGCTCACCAGCCGGGGAGTCCTACGAGCAGTACTTC.

The rearrangement uses TRBV4-1 and TRBJ1-5; 7 bases are shared with TRBD1. CDR3 length: 17 amino acids. The germline gives CDR1 MGHRA, CDR2 YSYEKL. V was pared by 0 bases and J by 0 bases, with 5 bases of the junction left unmatched. CDR3 sequence: CASSQDDRAYSNQPQHF. The CDR3 DNA reads TGCGCCAGCAGCCAAGACGACAGGGCATATAGCAATCAGCCCCAGCATTTT.

The chain uses TRBV11-2 and TRBJ2-3; no firm D call. V was pared by 3 bases and J by 0 bases, with 10 bases between. The CDR3 has 15 amino acids. Germline assignment: CDR1 SGHAT and CDR2 FQNNGV. The CDR3 DNA reads as TGTGCCAGCAGCTTCCGGACGATAAGCACAGATACGCAGTATTTT. This translates into CASSFRTISTDTQYF.

The rearrangement uses TRBV7-2 and TRBJ2-7; D is uncertain. Per germline, CDR1 SGHTA and CDR2 FQGNSA. The CDR3 consists of 16 residues. V lost 0 bases and J 3 bases, leaving 15 bases between the germline ends. The CDR3 DNA reads as TGTGCCAGCAGCTTAGCCTCCTCTGCCAGCCTCTACGAGCAGTACTTC. Residues: CASSLASSASLYEQYF.

The rearrangement links TRBV27 to TRBJ1-1; D gene ambiguous. From germline, CDR1 is MNHEY and CDR2 SMNVEV (reference sequence). The CDR3 spans 13 residues. V lost 6 bases and J 1 base, leaving 9 bases between the germline ends. CDR3 nucleotides: TGTGCCAGCAGCACTAACAAGAACACTGAAGCTTTCTTT. Its protein is CASSTNKNTEAFF.

The sample holds one count of this clone. This chain links TRBV27 with TRBJ2-1; the D gene is possibly TRBD2 (7 bases). Germline loops: CDR1 MNHEY, CDR2 SMNVEV (reference sequence). The CDR3 runs to 15 residues. V was cut by 3 bases and J by 2 bases, with 11 bases left in between. CDR3 sequence (DNA): TGTGCCAGCAGTTTTGCGGGGGCCACCTACAATGAGCAGTTCTTC. It is translated as CASSFAGATYNEQFF.

J is TRBJ2-1 and V is TRBV4-3, with 7 bases that match TRBD2. The CDR3 has 15 residues. Trimming took 0 bases from V and 10 from J; bases not matched to a gene: 9. Germline loops: CDR1 LGHNA, CDR2 YSLEER. The CDR3 protein is CASSQDYGGGREQFF. In DNA form, the CDR3 reads TGCGCCAGCAGCCAAGATTACGGCGGGGGTCGAGAGCAGTTCTTC.

The rearrangement links TRBV6-6 to TRBJ2-7, with no clear D. The CDR3 has 13 amino acids. V was pared by 6 bases and J by 1 base, with 10 bases between. In germline, CDR1 is MNHNY, CDR2 SVGAGI (reference sequence). CDR3: CASSPDGSYEQYF. The CDR3 coding sequence is TGTGCCAGCAGCCCCGACGGGTCCTACGAGCAGTACTTC.

The V and J genes are TRBV2 and TRBJ1-2, with D unresolved. Germline lookup yields CDR1 SNHLY and CDR2 FYNNEI. The CDR3 length is 15 residues. V was pared by 7 bases and J by 2 bases, with 17 bases between. The CDR3 nucleotides are TGTGCCAGCACCGCCCGGGGAGGGAGCAACTATGGCTACACCTTC. Amino acids: CASTARGGSNYGYTF.

V is TRBV6-5 and J is TRBJ2-5, with D maybe TRBD1 (5 bases). The CDR3 runs to 15 residues. Trimming stripped 6 bases from V and 3 bases from J, with 17 bases between. In germline, CDR1 is MNHEY, CDR2 SVGAGI. CDR3 sequence (DNA): TGTGCCAGCAGCCCTCTCTGGGGCAGGGAAGAGACCCAGTACTTC. Residues: CASSPLWGREETQYF.

The chain links TRBV27 to TRBJ1-5, with D possibly being TRBD1 (6 bases). The CDR3 has 14 residues. Trimming took 5 bases from V and 6 from J, leaving 14 bases between them. CDR1 is MNHEY and CDR2 is SMNVEV in the germline V gene (reference sequence). The CDR3 spells CASSTNRVRQPQHF. The CDR3 region has the DNA TGTGCCAGCAGTACGAACAGGGTACGTCAGCCCCAGCATTTT.

This chain connects TRBV12-5 to TRBJ1-5, with 10 bases identical to TRBD1. This CDR3 contains 16 residues. Per germline, CDR1 LGHNT and CDR2 FRNRAP. The trim removed 7 bases at V and 2 bases at J, leaving 8 bases unmatched. CDR3 sequence reads: CASALGQGEGNQPQHF. In DNA, the CDR3 is TGTGCTAGTGCCCTAGGACAGGGGGAAGGCAATCAGCCCCAGCATTTT.

The DNA of the CDR3 is TGTGCCAGCAGTTATGTGGGCGCAGATACGCAGTATTTT. This translates into CASSYVGADTQYF. This chain joins TRBV6-6 and TRBJ2-3; D ambiguous. CDR3 length equals 13 residues. CDR1 and CDR2 from the germline V gene are MNHNY and SVGAGI (reference sequence). V was clipped by 3 bases and J by 4 bases, with 8 bases between them.

The V gene is TRBV5-6, the J gene TRBJ1-5; TRBD1 might be the D (5 bases). Germline V lookup: CDR1 SGHDT, CDR2 YYEEEE. V was clipped by 0 bases and J by 7 bases, with 14 bases between them. The CDR3 loop spans 15 amino acids. In nucleotides, the CDR3 is TGTGCCAGCAGCTTGGTCCAGGGAGCCCGCCAGCCCCAGCATTTT. Amino acids: CASSLVQGARQPQHF.

V usage is TRBV9 and J usage is TRBJ1-5; no firm D call. Germline CDR1 SGDLS, CDR2 YYNGEE. Trimming shortened V by 3 bases and J by 0 bases, and 4 bases separated the two germline ends. The CDR3 is made up of 13 amino acids. CDR3 nucleotides: TGTGCCAGCAGCGCCTATAGCAATCAGCCCCAGCATTTT. Its protein is CASSAYSNQPQHF.

V and J are TRBV6-6 and TRBJ1-1; possibly TRBD1 for D (6 bases). Trimming left V 11 bases short and J 7 bases short, with 14 bases between. The CDR3 contains 11 residues. Germline assignment: CDR1 MNHNY and CDR2 SVGAGI (reference sequence). CDR3 in DNA: TGTGCCCCCGCCCGGGGGCTTGAAGCTTTCTTT. This sequence encodes CAPARGLEAFF.

There are a few counts of this clone. The rearrangement uses TRBV5-1 and TRBJ1-5; D is perhaps TRBD1 (6 bases). The V end lost 0 bases, the J end lost 3 bases, and 13 bases lay between the germline ends. This CDR3 spans 16 amino acids. The germline V gene has CDR1 SGHRS and CDR2 YFSETQ. Here the CDR3 reads CASSLGPGVDNQPQHF. CDR3 coding DNA: TGCGCCAGCAGCTTGGGGCCAGGGGTGGACAATCAGCCCCAGCATTTT.

This chain uses TRBV7-9 with TRBJ2-1; D may be TRBD1 (5 bases). This CDR3 spans 12 amino acids. CDR1 and CDR2 from the germline V gene are SEHNR and FQNEAQ (reference sequence). Trimming took 2 bases from V and 13 from J, leaving 12 bases between them. In DNA form, the CDR3 reads TGTGCCAGCAGCTTAACCAGCCAGGGCCAGTTCTTC. This gives the protein CASSLTSQGQFF.